This TCR beta chain was found in a study of cytomegalovirus exposure and HLA in healthy donors. Study outcomes and limitations: Sequencing depth across donors, presence/absence analyses assumed, was roughly uniform. Many donors carried some public TCRs, although rarity characterized most TCR sequences.

This CDR3 is 14 amino acids long. Losses at the gene ends were 2 bases for V and 6 bases for J; bases not matched to a gene: 4. CDR1 and CDR2 from the germline V gene are MDHEN and SYDVKM. A word on this clone: Antigen: not known.

The donors comprised healthy bone marrow donors. Donors showed nominal health when sampled, although they likely had unrecorded immune exposures. Both 60 Vbeta primers and 13 Jbeta primers went into the PCR. Data came from immunoSEQ multiplex PCR; TCRdb stores just in-frame clones and leaves some out. The top ten clones hold around 6.7% of a sample with approximately 150,000 clones, 70% to 90% of them seen once. The sequence derives from a woman aged 25 to 45 in good health and CMV-seropositive. The sequenced sample consisted of PBMCs. This sequence joins TRBV28 and TRBJ1-5; 7 nucleotides agree with TRBD1. CDR3 in amino acids: CASSLAGGSQPQHF. The CDR3 nucleotides are TGTGCCAGCAGTTTAGCAGGGGGAAGTCAGCCCCAGCATTTT.